A single T cell receptor (beta chain) is shown here with its context. The antigen is not known. This specimen comes from a study of shared clonotypes between healthy human individuals. Profiling relied on immunoSEQ multiplex PCR, and the TCRdb table lists in-frame clones only, not all of them. In the table there are 2,500,000 or so clones, just over 90% of which are singletons. CDR3 length: 19 residues. V shed 2 bases and J shed 1 base, with 22 bases lying between them. Per the germline V gene, CDR1 is SGHTA and CDR2 is FQGTGA. Study results and caveats: Researchers sampled blood only, noting tissue repertoires likely differ.

The rearrangement uses TRBV7-3 and TRBJ2-3; TRBD2 is a possible D gene (6 bases). Sample: naive CD4+ T cells sorted from blood. Regarding subset: CD45RA+ positively selected. The TCR was taken from a man in his late teens or twenties in good health. CDR3 in amino acids: CASSLRGTAGPAGTDTQYF. In DNA form, the CDR3 reads TGTGCCAGCAGCTTACGGGGGACGGCCGGGCCCGCCGGCACAGATACGCAGTATTTT.